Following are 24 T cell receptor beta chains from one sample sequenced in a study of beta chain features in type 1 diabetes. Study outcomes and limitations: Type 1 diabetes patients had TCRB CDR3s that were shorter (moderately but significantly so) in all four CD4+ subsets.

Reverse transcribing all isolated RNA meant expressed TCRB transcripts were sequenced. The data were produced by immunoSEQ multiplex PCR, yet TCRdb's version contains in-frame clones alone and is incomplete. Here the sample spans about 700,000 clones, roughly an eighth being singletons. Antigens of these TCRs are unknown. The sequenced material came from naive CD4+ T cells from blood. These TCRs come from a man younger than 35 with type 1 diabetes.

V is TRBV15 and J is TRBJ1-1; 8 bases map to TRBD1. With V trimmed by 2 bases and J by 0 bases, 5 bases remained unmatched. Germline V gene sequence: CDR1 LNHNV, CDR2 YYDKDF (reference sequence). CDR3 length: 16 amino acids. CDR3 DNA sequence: TGTGCCACCAGCAGATTAAGGACAGGGCTGAACACTGAAGCTTTCTTT. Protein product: CATSRLRTGLNTEAFF.

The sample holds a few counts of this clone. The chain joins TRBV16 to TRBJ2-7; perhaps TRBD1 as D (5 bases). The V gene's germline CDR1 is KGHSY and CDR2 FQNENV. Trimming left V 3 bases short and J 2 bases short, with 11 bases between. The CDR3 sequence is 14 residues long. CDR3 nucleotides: TGTGCCAGCAGCCACCATACAGGAGCCTACGAGCAGTACTTC. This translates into CASSHHTGAYEQYF.

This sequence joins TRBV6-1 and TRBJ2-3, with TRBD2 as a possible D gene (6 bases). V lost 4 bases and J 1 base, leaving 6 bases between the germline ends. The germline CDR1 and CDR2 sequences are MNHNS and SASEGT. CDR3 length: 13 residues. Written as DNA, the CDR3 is TGTGCCAGCAGTGGGGAGGGCACAGATACGCAGTATTTT. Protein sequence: CASSGEGTDTQYF.

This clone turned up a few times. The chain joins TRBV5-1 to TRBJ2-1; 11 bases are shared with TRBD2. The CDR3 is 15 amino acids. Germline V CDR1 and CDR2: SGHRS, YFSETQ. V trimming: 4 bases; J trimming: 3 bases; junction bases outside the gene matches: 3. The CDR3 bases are TGCGCCAGCAGCGTTAGCGGGGGGGTCTACAATGAGCAGTTCTTC. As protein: CASSVSGGVYNEQFF.

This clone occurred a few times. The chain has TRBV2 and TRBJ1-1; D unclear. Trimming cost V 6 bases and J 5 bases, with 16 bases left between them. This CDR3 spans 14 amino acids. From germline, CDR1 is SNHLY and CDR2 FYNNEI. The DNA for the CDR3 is TGTGCCAGCAGAGCTCCGGGCCCTTTTACTGAAGCTTTCTTT. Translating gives CASRAPGPFTEAFF.

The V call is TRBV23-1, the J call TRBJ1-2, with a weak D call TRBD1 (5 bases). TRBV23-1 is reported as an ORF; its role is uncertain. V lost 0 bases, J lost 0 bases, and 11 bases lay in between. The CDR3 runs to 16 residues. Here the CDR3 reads CASSQSEQGPNYGYTF. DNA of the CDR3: TGCGCCAGCAGTCAATCCGAGCAGGGCCCTAACTATGGCTACACCTTC.

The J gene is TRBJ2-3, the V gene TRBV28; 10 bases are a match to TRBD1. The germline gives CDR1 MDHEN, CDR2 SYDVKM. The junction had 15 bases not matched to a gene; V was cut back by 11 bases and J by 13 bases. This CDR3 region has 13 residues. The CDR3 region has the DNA TGTGCCGTATCCGGGACAGGGGCTTTGACCAAGTATTTT. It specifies CAVSGTGALTKYF.

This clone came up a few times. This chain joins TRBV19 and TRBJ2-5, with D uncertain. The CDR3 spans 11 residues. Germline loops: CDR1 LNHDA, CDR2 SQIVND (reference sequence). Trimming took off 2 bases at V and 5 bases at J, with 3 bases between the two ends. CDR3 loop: CASSIHETQYF. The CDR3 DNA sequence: TGTGCCAGTAGTATACATGAGACCCAGTACTTC.

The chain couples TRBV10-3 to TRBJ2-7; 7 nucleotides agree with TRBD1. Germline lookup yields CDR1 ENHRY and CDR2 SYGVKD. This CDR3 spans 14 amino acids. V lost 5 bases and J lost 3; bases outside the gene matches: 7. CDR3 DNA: TGTGCCATCAGTCCCGGGACAGCTTTCTACGAGCAGTACTTC. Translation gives CAISPGTAFYEQYF.

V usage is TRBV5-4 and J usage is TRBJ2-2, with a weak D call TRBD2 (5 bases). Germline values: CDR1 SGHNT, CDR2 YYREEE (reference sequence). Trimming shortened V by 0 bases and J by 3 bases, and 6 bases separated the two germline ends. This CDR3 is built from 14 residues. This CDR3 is CASSLAADTGELFF. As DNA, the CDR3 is TGTGCCAGCAGCTTGGCAGCGGACACCGGGGAGCTGTTTTTT.

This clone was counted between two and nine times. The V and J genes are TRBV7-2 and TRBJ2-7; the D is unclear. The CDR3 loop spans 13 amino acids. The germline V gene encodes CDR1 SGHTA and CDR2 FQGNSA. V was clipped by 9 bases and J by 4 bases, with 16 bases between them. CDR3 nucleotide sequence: TGTGCCAGTACACCGTACCTCCAGTACGAGCAGTACTTC. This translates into CASTPYLQYEQYF. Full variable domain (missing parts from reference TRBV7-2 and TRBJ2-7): GAGVSQSPSNKVTEKGKDVELRCDPISGHTALYWYRQSLGQGLEFLIYFQGNSAPDKSGLPSDRFSAERTGGSVSTLTIQRTQQEDSAVYLCASTPYLQYEQYFGPGTRLTVT.

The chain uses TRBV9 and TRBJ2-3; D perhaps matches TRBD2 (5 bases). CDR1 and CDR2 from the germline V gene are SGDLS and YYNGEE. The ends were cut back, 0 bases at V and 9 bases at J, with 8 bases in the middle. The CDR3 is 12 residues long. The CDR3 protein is CASSVAGETQYF. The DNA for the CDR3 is TGTGCCAGCAGCGTAGCCGGGGAAACGCAGTATTTT.

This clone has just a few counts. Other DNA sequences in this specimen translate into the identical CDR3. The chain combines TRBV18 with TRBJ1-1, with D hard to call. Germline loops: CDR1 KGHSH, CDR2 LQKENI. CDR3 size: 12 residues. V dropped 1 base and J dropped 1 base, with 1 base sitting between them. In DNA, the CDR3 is TGTGCCAGCTCACCACGGAACACTGAAGCTTTCTTT. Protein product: CASSPRNTEAFF.

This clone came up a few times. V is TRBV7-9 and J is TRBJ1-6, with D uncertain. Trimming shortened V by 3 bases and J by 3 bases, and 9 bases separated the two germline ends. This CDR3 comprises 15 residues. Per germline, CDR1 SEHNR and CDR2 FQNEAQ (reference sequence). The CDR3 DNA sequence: TGTGCCAGCAGCTTGGGCGTCCACTATAATTCACCCCTCCACTTT. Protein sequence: CASSLGVHYNSPLHF.

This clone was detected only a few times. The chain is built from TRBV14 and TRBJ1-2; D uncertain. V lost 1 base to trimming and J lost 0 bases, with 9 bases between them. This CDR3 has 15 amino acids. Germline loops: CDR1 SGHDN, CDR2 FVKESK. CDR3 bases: TGTGCCAGCAGCCAAGCCGGGTCGTCTAACTATGGCTACACCTTC. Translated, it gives CASSQAGSSNYGYTF.

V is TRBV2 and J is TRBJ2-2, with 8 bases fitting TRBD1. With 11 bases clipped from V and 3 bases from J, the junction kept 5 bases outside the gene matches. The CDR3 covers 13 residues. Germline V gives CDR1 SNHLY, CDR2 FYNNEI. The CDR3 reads CAGGQEYTGELFF. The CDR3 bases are TGTGCCGGGGGACAGGAATACACCGGGGAGCTGTTTTTT.

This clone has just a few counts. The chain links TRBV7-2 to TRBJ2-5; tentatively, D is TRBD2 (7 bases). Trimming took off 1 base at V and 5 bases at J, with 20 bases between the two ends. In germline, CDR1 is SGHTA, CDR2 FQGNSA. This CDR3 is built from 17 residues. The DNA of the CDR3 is TGTGCCAGCAGCTTAGGGACCTCTGCGGGGGCTTGGGAGACCCAGTACTTC. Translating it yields CASSLGTSAGAWETQYF. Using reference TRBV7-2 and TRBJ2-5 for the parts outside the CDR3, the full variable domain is GAGVSQSPSNKVTEKGKDVELRCDPISGHTALYWYRQSLGQGLEFLIYFQGNSAPDKSGLPSDRFSAERTGGSVSTLTIQRTQQEDSAVYLCASSLGTSAGAWETQYFGPGTRLLVL.

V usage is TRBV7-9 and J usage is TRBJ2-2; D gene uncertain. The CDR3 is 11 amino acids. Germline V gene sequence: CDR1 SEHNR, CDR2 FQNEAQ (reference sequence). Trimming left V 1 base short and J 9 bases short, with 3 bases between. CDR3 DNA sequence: TGTGCCAGCAGCTTAGAATGGGAGCTGTTTTTT. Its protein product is CASSLEWELFF.

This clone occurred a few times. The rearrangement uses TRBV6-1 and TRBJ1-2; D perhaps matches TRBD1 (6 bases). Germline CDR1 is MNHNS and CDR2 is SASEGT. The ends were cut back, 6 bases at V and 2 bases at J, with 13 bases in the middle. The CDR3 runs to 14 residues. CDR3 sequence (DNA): TGTGCCAGCAGGCTGGCGGGGGCGAACTATGGCTACACCTTC. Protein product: CASRLAGANYGYTF.

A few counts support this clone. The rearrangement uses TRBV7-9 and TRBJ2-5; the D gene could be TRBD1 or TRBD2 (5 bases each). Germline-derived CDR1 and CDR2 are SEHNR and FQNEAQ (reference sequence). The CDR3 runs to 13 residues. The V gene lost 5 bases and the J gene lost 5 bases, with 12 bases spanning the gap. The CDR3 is CASSRGAGETQYF. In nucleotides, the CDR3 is TGTGCCAGCAGCCGAGGGGCCGGGGAGACCCAGTACTTC.

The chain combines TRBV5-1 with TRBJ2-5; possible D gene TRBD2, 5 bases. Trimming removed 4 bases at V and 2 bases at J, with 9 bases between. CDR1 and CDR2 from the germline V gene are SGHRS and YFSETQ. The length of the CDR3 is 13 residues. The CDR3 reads CASSPGEQETQYF. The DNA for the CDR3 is TGCGCCAGCAGCCCCGGGGAGCAAGAGACCCAGTACTTC.

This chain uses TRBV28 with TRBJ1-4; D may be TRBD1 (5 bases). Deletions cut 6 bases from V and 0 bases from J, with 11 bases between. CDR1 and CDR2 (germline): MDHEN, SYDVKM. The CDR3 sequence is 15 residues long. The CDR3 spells CASRQAGATNEKLFF. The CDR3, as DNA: TGTGCCAGCAGACAGGCGGGCGCAACTAATGAAAAACTGTTTTTT.

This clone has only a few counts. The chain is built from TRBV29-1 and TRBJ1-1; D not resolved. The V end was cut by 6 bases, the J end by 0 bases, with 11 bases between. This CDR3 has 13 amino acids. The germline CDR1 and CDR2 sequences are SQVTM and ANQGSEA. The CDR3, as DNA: TGCAGCGTCCTGGGAACACTGAACACTGAAGCTTTCTTT. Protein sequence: CSVLGTLNTEAFF.

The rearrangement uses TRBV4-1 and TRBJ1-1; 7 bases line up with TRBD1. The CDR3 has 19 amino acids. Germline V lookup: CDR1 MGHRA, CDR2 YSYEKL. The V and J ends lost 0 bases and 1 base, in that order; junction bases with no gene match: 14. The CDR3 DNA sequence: TGCGCCAGCAGCCAAGATCAGGGGGACGCTTTAAAACCGAACACTGAAGCTTTCTTT. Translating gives CASSQDQGDALKPNTEAFF.